A single sample gave rise to the 16 T cell receptor beta chains below, sequenced in a study of glioma-infiltrating T cells after dendritic cell vaccination. Repertoires were generated with immunoSEQ multiplex PCR, while TCRdb's copy carries only in-frame clones and drops some. This table has 85,000 to 95,000 clones, about nine tenths appearing once. Here the sequenced sample was blood, taken before dendritic cell vaccination. Receptor source: a human donor with glioblastoma.

The V and J genes are TRBV11-2 and TRBJ2-7; 9 bases fit TRBD1. The CDR3 extends over 13 amino acids. The V and J ends lost 1 base and 5 bases, in that order; junction bases with no gene match: 0. Germline V CDR1 and CDR2: SGHAT, FQNNGV. The DNA for the CDR3 is TGTGCCAGCAGCTTAGGGACAGGGGACGAGCAGTACTTC. Translation: CASSLGTGDEQYF.

CDR3 amino acids: CASSTQGQTSGANVLTF. In DNA, the CDR3 is TGCGCCAGCAGTACACAGGGGCAGACATCTGGGGCCAACGTCCTGACTTTC. The rearrangement links TRBV23-1 to TRBJ2-6, with TRBD1 identical over 7 bases. TRBV23-1 has ORF status, its function being uncertain. The CDR3 runs to 17 residues. J lost 1 base, V lost 5 bases, and 8 bases had no gene match.

V and J are TRBV28 and TRBJ2-7; unclear D gene. CDR3 size: 18 residues. CDR1 and CDR2 from the germline V gene are MDHEN and SYDVKM. Trimming stripped 5 bases from V and 2 bases from J, with 25 bases between. CDR3 amino acids: CASSQTPGLAPRPYEQYF. The DNA for the CDR3 is TGTGCCAGCAGTCAAACCCCCGGGTTGGCACCTCGGCCCTACGAGCAGTACTTC.

This clone was picked up one time. The V call is TRBV9, the J call TRBJ1-2; tentatively, D is TRBD1 (6 bases). This CDR3 is 15 amino acids long. The germline V gene encodes CDR1 SGDLS and CDR2 YYNGEE. V gave up 0 bases and J gave up 7 bases, with 16 bases separating them. CDR3 bases: TGTGCCAGCAGCGTAGGACATGGGACAAACGGTGGCTACACCTTC. Protein sequence: CASSVGHGTNGGYTF.

V is TRBV2 and J is TRBJ1-4, with D possibly being TRBD1 (6 bases). This CDR3 region has 15 residues. Germline V CDR1 and CDR2: SNHLY, FYNNEI. The V end lost 4 bases, the J end lost 3 bases, and 12 bases lay between the germline ends. CDR3 residues: CASSGVGAANEKLFF. The CDR3 DNA follows: TGTGCCAGCAGTGGGGTGGGGGCTGCTAATGAAAAACTGTTTTTT. The variable domain in full, completed from reference TRBV2 and TRBJ1-4, reads EPEVTQTPSHQVTQMGQEVILRCVPISNHLYFYWYRQILGQKVEFLVSFYNNEISEKSEIFDDQFSVERPDGSNFTLKIRSTKLEDSAMYFCASSGVGAANEKLFFGSGTQLSVL.

This sequence joins TRBV6-5 and TRBJ2-5, with TRBD2 matching over 10 bases. The J call is in doubt because the DNA end fits TRBJ2-7 better. This CDR3 has 15 amino acids. Germline CDR1 is MNHEY and CDR2 is SVGAGI. CDR3 protein: CATQKREGLKYEQYF. DNA for the CDR3: TGTGCCACCCAAAAGCGGGAGGGCCTAAAGTACGAGCAGTACTTC.

In its sample, this clone was seen once. The chain links TRBV25-1 to TRBJ2-7, with 8 bases aligning to TRBD1. The length of the CDR3 is 14 residues. The trim removed 6 bases at V and 3 bases at J, leaving 7 bases unmatched. Germline CDR1 is MGHDK and CDR2 is SYGVNS. For the CDR3, the DNA is TGTGCCAGCAGCCTCGGACAGGGAAACTACGAGCAGTACTTC. This translates into CASSLGQGNYEQYF.

The J gene is TRBJ1-1, the V gene TRBV10-3; the D is unclear. Germline CDR1 reads ENHRY; CDR2 reads SYGVKD. CDR3 length equals 14 residues. The V end lost 4 bases, the J end lost 0 bases, and 9 bases lay between the germline ends. CDR3 in amino acids: CAISGEAMNTEAFF. The DNA of the CDR3 is TGTGCCATCAGTGGGGAGGCGATGAACACTGAAGCTTTCTTT.

In its sample, this clone was seen a few times. This chain joins TRBV19 and TRBJ2-2, with D perhaps matching TRBD2 (6 bases). Trimming cost V 10 bases and J 4 bases, with 13 bases left between them. This CDR3 has 13 amino acids. Germline CDR1 reads LNHDA; CDR2 reads SQIVND (reference sequence). This CDR3 reads CATRGWVTGELFF. The CDR3 nucleotides read TGTGCCACCCGGGGGTGGGTCACCGGGGAGCTGTTTTTT.

The sample holds a few counts of this clone. CDR3 bases: TGTGCCAGCAACGAACAGGGGGCAACTGAAGCTTTCTTT. Protein product: CASNEQGATEAFF. This chain connects TRBV9 to TRBJ1-1, with 9 bases lining up with TRBD1. The CDR3 consists of 13 residues. Germline V gene sequence: CDR1 SGDLS, CDR2 YYNGEE. Losses at the gene ends were 6 bases for V and 5 bases for J; bases not matched to a gene: 5.

This chain links TRBV29-1 with TRBJ2-7; 8 bases agree with TRBD2. J was trimmed by 2 bases and V by 2 bases; bases with no gene match: 8. From germline, CDR1 is SQVTM and CDR2 ANQGSEA. The CDR3 spans 15 residues. The CDR3 loop reads CSVEPASGGTYEQYF. The CDR3 DNA reads TGCAGCGTTGAACCCGCATCGGGAGGGACCTACGAGCAGTACTTC.

This clone was picked up a small number of times. The genes are TRBV14 and TRBJ2-5, with 8 nucleotides matching TRBD2. The germline gives CDR1 SGHDN, CDR2 FVKESK. The CDR3 has 17 residues. J lost 4 bases, V lost 1 base, and 11 bases had no gene match. The CDR3 DNA reads as TGTGCCAGCAGCCAAGGGTTAACGGGGGGGCCCCGAGAGACCCAGTACTTC. It translates to CASSQGLTGGPRETQYF.

The rearrangement uses TRBV19 and TRBJ2-7; 11 positions agree with TRBD2. The CDR3 length is 15 residues. In germline, CDR1 is LNHDA, CDR2 SQIVND (reference sequence). V dropped 5 bases and J dropped 3; count of bases not matched to a gene: 6. CDR3 sequence: CASSAVAGGNYEQYF. The CDR3 DNA sequence: TGTGCCAGTAGTGCTGTAGCGGGGGGGAACTACGAGCAGTACTTC.

The gene calls are TRBV25-1 and TRBJ1-5; tentative D call: TRBD1 (5 bases). V lost 3 bases and J lost 4, with 13 bases in between. Germline V lookup: CDR1 MGHDK, CDR2 SYGVNS. The CDR3 is 15 residues long. The CDR3 protein is CASSDAGPTNQPQHF. CDR3 nucleotide sequence: TGTGCCAGCAGTGATGCGGGGCCTACTAATCAGCCCCAGCATTTT.

The genes are TRBV7-9 and TRBJ2-7, with a possible D match to TRBD1 (6 bases). The V gene's germline CDR1 is SEHNR and CDR2 FQNEAQ (reference sequence). This CDR3 is 14 amino acids long. V lost 5 bases and J 1 base, leaving 12 bases between the germline ends. DNA of the CDR3: TGTGCCAGCAGCCCGAGGGACACTTCCTACGAGCAGTACTTC. Amino acid sequence: CASSPRDTSYEQYF.

The V gene is TRBV27, the J gene TRBJ2-1, with 8 bases that match TRBD2. CDR3 size: 16 residues. The J segment lost 9 bases and the V segment lost 0 bases, leaving 10 bases of the junction unmatched. From germline, CDR1 is MNHEY and CDR2 SMNVEV (reference sequence). Here the CDR3 reads CASSLSRGGQGSEQFF. The CDR3 coding sequence is TGTGCCAGCAGTTTATCACGGGGGGGCCAAGGAAGTGAGCAGTTCTTC.